This T cell receptor (beta chain) was identified during a study of T cell responses to AZD1222 COVID-19 vaccine. Some clones are missing from TCRdb's copy, which holds only in-frame ones; the method was immunoSEQ multiplex PCR. Among about 120,000 clones listed, 90% were seen once. Regarding this clone: Its antigen is currently unknown.

General study findings and limits: Vaccine-related CD4 TCRs covered spike, predominating at 160-218 and 743-854. Sampled repertoires all dated from after the peak T cell response. Within unmutated variant regions lay the reported targets of nearly half of spike-specific TCRs. Clonal diversity was possibly underestimated, and the donors were mostly white British, with more females.

V lost 2 bases to trimming and J lost 6 bases, with 27 bases between them. Looked up from germline, CDR1 is SGDLS and CDR2 is YYNGEE. The CDR3 has 19 amino acids. The clonotype originates from an adult who received the MenACWY meningococcal vaccine as a control. This chain connects TRBV9 to TRBJ2-1; D call uncertain. Sequenced here: peripheral blood, sampled 28 days after the second dose of the MenACWY control vaccine. This CDR3 reads CASSVGHQSHFGQSNEQFF. CDR3 coding DNA: TGTGCCAGCAGCGTCGGTCATCAATCTCATTTCGGCCAATCCAATGAGCAGTTCTTC.